Listed below are T cell receptor beta chains from one sample, sequenced in a study of molecular identifiers for immune sequencing clone quantification. TCRdb used MiXCR to reprocess the PCR reads, holding one entry per CDR3 protein. Here the sample spans more than 450,000 distinct CDR3 sequences, 20% to 25% being singletons. Material: naive CD8+ T cells from blood, with Jurkat cell RNA spiked in. These receptors were obtained from a human donor in good health. Some libraries in this study had Jurkat cell RNA spiked in. Each CDR3 is given with its conserved first and last residue. Each record gives: J gene, V gene, D gene, CDR3 protein. The D gene is left open where the match is weak.

>TRBJ1-5|TRBV6-2/TRBV6-3|.
CASSYRGNQPQHF
>TRBJ1-6|TRBV4-3|.
CASSQYRDYNSPLHF
>TRBJ1-1|TRBV6-6|.
CASSLGGWGMNTEAFF
>TRBJ2-1|TRBV24-1|TRBD2
CATSEGTSGVRNEQFF
>TRBJ2-2|TRBV6-5|.
CASSYSIQNTGELLF
>TRBJ2-5|TRBV28|TRBD1
CASSFSHGTGEGETQYF
>TRBJ2-1|TRBV14|TRBD2
CASSHPFPLAGVGEQFF
>TRBJ1-1|TRBV5-3|TRBD1
CASGLRQGWTEAFF
>TRBJ2-7|TRBV6-2/TRBV6-3|TRBD1
CASSYGQGVHEQYF
>TRBJ2-5|TRBV27|.
CASGNRDPTPQYF
>TRBJ2-4|TRBV27|.
CASSPWAVLAKNIQYF
>TRBJ2-7|TRBV27|.
CASSSRQLHEQYF
>TRBJ1-5|TRBV5-6|TRBD1
CASSLTGGQPQHF
>TRBJ2-7|TRBV19|TRBD1
CASSTKGQGAGEQYF
>TRBJ2-7|TRBV7-9|.
CASRGGLTHEQYF
>TRBJ2-5|TRBV20-1|.
CSARDGATIQETQYF
>TRBJ2-3|TRBV7-9|.
CASSLERGTDTQYF
>TRBJ1-2|TRBV13|TRBD1
CASSFFTGTVNYGYTF
>TRBJ2-3|TRBV15|TRBD2
CATSRLAGISTDTQYF
>TRBJ2-7|TRBV9|.
CASSTTGFGYEQYF
>TRBJ1-1|TRBV4-1|.
CASSQGFTHTEAFF
>TRBJ2-7|TRBV4-1|TRBD1
CASSQQSTGGTYEQYF
>TRBJ1-5|TRBV19|.
CASSIDLELGGQPQHF
>TRBJ2-3|TRBV12-3/TRBV12-4|.
CASSLEDADTQYF
>TRBJ2-7|TRBV19|.
CASSMWGAGYEQYF
>TRBJ2-7|TRBV4-3|.
CASSQDPGNYEQYF
>TRBJ1-4|TRBV4-3|.
CASSHLWGSNEKLFF
>TRBJ2-3|TRBV4-1|TRBD2
CASSQDRTSGIFDTQYF
>TRBJ2-3|TRBV27|.
CASFSNTDTQYF
>TRBJ1-1|TRBV28|.
CASSFASDFMNTEAFF
>TRBJ1-2|TRBV18|TRBD1
CASSPTGQGDGYTF
>TRBJ1-1|TRBV5-5|.
CASSLQGIEAFF
>TRBJ2-7|TRBV24-1|.
CATSDSYEQYF
>TRBJ2-7|TRBV7-9|.
CASSKAGQSYEQYF
>TRBJ2-5|TRBV29-1|TRBD2
CSVWGLAVGETQYF
>TRBJ1-1|TRBV7-8|.
CASSSAMARNTEAFF
>TRBJ2-1|TRBV2|.
CASVDRYNEQFF
>TRBJ2-7|TRBV7-9|TRBD2
CASSPRVGGKADSYEQYF
>TRBJ2-1|TRBV29-1|TRBD2
CSVLYKLAAYNEQFF
>TRBJ1-1|TRBV5-6|.
CASSPERGGIEAFF
>TRBJ2-6|TRBV12-3/TRBV12-4|.
CASSLFKGGSSGANVLTF